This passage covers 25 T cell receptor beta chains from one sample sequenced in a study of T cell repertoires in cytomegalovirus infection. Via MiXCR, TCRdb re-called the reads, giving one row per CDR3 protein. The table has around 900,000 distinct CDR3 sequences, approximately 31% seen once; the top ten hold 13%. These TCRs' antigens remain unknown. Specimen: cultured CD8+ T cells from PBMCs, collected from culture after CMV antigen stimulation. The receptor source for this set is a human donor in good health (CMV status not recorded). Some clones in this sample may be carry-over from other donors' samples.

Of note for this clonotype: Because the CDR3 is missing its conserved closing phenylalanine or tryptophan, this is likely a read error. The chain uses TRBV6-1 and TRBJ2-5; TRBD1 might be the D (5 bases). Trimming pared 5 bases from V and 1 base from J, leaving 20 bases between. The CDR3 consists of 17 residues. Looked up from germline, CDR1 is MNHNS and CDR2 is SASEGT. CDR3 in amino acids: CASSPTINRQLQETQYL. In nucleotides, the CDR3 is TGTGCCAGCAGTCCCACCATAAACCGACAGCTCCAAGAGACCCAGTACCTC.

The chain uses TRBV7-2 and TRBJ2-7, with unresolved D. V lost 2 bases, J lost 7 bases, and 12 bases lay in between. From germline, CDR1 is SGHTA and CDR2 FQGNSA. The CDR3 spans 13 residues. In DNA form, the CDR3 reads TGTGCCAGCAGCTTAAGCCACCCTGCGGAGCAGTACGTC. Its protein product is CASSLSHPAEQYV.

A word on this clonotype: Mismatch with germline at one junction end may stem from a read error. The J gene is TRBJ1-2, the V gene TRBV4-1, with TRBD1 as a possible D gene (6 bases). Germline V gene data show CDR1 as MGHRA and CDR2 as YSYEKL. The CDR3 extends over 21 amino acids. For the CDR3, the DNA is TGTGCCAGCAGCCAAGAGGGGGGAAGGGGAGAGAGAGAAGTAGCAAACTATGGCTACACCTTC. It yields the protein CASSQEGGRGEREVANYGYTF.

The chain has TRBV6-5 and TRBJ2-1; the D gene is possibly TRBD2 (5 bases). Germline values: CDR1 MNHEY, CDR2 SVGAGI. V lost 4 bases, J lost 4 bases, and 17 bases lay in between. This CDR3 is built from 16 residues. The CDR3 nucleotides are TGTGCCAGCAGTTCACGTCAGAGGGCGGAATACAATGAGCAGTTCTTC. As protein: CASSSRQRAEYNEQFF.

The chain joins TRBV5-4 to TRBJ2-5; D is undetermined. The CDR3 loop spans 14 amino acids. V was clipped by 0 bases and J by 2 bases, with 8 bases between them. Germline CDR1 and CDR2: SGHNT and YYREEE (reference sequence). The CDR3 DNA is TGTGCCAGCAGCTTGGATCCGGCACAAGAGACCCAGTACTTC. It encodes CASSLDPAQETQYF.

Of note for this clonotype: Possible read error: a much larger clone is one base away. The CDR3 region has the DNA TGTGTCAGCAGCTTAGCGCGCGGGACTAGCGGGGCACCTCGAGATACGCAGTATTTT. It specifies CVSSLARGTSGAPRDTQYF. The chain uses TRBV7-8 and TRBJ2-3; 13 nucleotides match TRBD2. The germline V gene encodes CDR1 SGHVS and CDR2 FQNEAQ. The CDR3 has 19 residues.

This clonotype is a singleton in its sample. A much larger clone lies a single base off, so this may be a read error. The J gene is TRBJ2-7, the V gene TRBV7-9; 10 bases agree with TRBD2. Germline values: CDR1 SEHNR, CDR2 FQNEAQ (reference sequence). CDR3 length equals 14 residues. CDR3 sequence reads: CVSSGLAASYEQYF. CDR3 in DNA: TGTGTCAGCAGCGGACTAGCGGCCTCCTACGAGCAGTACTTC.

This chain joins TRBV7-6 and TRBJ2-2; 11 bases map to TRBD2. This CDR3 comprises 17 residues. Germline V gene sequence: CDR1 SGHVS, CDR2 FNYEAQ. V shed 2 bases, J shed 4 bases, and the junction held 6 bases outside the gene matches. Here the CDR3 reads CASSLIAGGPGTGELFF. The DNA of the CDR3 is TGTGCCAGCAGCTTAATAGCGGGGGGGCCGGGCACCGGGGAGCTGTTTTTT.

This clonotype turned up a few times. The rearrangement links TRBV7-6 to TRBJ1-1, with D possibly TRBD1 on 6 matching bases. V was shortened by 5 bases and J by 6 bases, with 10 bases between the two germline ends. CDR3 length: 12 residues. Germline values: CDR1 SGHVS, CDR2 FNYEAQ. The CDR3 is CASSTGRPEAFF. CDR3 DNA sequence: TGTGCCAGCAGCACAGGGCGACCTGAAGCTTTCTTT.

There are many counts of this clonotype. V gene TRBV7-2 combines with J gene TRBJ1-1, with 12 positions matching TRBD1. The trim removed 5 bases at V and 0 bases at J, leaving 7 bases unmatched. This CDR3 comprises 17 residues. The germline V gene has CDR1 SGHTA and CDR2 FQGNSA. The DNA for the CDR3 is TGTGCCAGCAGCCCATGGGGACAGGGGGCCCTGAACACTGAAGCTTTCTTT. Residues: CASSPWGQGALNTEAFF.

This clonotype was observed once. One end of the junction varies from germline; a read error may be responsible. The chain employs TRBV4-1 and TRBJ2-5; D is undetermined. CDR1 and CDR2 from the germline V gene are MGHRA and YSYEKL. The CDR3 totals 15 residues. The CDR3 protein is CASSQGSGLFETQYF. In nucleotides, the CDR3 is TGTGCCAGCAGCCAAGGGTCTGGGTTGTTTGAGACCCAGTACTTC.

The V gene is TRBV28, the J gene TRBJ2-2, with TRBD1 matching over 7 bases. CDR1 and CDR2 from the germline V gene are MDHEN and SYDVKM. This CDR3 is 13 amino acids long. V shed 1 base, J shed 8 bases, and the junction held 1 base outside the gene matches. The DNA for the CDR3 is TGTGCCAGCAGTTTATACAGGGGTGGGGAGCTGTTTTTT. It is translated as CASSLYRGGELFF.

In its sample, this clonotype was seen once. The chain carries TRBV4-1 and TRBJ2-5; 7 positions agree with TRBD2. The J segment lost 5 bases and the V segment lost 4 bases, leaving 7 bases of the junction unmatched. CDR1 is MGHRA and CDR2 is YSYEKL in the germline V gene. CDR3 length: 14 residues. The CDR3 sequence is CASSRSRDYETQYF. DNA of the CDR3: TGCGCCAGCAGCCGGAGCCGGGACTATGAGACCCAGTACTTC.

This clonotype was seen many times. The DNA of the CDR3 is TGTGCCAGCAGCTTAGAGGGCGGGCGCATCTACGAGCAGTACGTC. Protein sequence: CASSLEGGRIYEQYV. The chain couples TRBV7-8 to TRBJ2-7, with TRBD2 as a possible D gene (5 bases). The CDR3 has 15 residues. The V end was cut by 1 base, the J end by 3 bases, with 13 bases between. CDR1 SGHVS and CDR2 FQNEAQ come from the germline V gene.

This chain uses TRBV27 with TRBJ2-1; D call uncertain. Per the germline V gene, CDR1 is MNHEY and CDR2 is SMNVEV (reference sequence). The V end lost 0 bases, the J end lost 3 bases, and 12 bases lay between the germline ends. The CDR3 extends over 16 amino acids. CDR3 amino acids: CASSLSIYLIYNEQFF. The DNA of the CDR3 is TGTGCCAGCAGTTTATCGATATATTTAATCTACAATGAGCAGTTCTTC.

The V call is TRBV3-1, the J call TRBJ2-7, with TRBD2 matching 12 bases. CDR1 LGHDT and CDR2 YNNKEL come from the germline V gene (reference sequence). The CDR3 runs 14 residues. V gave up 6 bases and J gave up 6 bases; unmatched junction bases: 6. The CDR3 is CASRPSGGVIEQYF. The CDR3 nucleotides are TGTGCCAGCAGACCTAGCGGGGGGGTTATCGAGCAGTACTTC.

Here the CDR3 DNA reads TGTGCCAGCAGCCCGGAGGGGACAGTCCCTCCCCAAGAGACCCAGTACTTC. Translation gives CASSPEGTVPPQETQYF. V usage is TRBV5-4 and J usage is TRBJ2-5; perhaps TRBD1 as D (7 bases). Deletions cut 4 bases from V and 1 base from J, with 20 bases between. The CDR3 extends over 17 amino acids. Germline V gene lookup returns CDR1 SGHNT and CDR2 YYREEE (reference sequence).

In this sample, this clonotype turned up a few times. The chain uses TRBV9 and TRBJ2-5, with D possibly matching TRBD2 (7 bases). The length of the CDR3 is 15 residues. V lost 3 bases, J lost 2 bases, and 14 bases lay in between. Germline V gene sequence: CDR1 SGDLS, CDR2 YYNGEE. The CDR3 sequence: CASSAGGARQETQYF. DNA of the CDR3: TGTGCCAGCAGCGCTGGGGGGGCGCGTCAAGAGACCCAGTACTTC. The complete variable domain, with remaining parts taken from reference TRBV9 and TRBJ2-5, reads DSGVTQTPKHLITATGQRVTLRCSPRSGDLSVYWYQQSLDQGLQFLIQYYNGEERAKGNILERFSAQQFPDLHSELNLSSLELGDSALYFCASSAGGARQETQYFGPGTRLLVL.

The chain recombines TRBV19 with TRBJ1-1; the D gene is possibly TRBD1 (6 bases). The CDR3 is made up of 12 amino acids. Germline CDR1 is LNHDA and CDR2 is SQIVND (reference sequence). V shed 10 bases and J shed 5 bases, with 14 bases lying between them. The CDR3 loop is CATYREGTEAFF. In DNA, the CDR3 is TGTGCCACTTACAGGGAGGGGACTGAAGCTTTCTTT.

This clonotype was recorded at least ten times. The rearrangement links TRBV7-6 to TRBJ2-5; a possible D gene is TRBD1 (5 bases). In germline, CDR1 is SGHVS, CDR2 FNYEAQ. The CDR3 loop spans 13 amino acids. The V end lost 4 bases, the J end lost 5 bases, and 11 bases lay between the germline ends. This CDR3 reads CASSSPGLETQYF. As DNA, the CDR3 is TGTGCCAGCAGCTCCCCAGGGCTGGAGACCCAGTACTTC.

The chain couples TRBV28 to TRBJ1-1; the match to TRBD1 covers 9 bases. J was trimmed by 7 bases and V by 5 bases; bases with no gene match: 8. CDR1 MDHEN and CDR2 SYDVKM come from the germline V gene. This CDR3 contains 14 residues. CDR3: CASSHRDRVGEAFF. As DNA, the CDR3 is TGTGCCAGCAGTCACCGGGACAGGGTCGGTGAAGCTTTCTTT. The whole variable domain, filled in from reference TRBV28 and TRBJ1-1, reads DVKVTQSSRYLVKRTGEKVFLECVQDMDHENMFWYRQDPGLGLRLIYFSYDVKMKEKGDIPEGYSVSREKKERFSLILESASTNQTSMYLCASSHRDRVGEAFFGQGTRLTVV.

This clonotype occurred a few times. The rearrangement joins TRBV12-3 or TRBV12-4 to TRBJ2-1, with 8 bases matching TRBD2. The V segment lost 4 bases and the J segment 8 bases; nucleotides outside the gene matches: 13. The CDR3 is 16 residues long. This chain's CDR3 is CASSYAVGGAPDEQFF. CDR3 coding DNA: TGTGCCAGCAGTTACGCTGTCGGGGGGGCCCCCGATGAGCAGTTCTTC.

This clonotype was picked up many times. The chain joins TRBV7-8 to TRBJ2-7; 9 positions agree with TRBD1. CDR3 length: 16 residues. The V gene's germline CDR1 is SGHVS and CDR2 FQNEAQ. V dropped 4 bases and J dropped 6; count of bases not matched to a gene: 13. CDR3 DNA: TGTGCCAGCAGCTATTCCTCAGGGACAGGGTTACGCGAGCAGTACGTC. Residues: CASSYSSGTGLREQYV.

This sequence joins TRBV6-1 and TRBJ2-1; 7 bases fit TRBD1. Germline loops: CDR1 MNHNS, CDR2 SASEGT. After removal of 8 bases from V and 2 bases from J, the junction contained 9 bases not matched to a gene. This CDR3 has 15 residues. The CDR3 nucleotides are TGTGCCAGCTCAGGGGATGGGACAGCCTACAATGAGCAGTTCTTC. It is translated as CASSGDGTAYNEQFF.

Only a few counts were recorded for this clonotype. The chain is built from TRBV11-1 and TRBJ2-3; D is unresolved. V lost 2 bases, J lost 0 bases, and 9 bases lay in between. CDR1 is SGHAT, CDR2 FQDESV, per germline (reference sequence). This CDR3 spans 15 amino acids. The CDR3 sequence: CASSLSLRSTDTQYF. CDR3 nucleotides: TGTGCCAGCAGCTTAAGTCTCCGTAGCACAGATACGCAGTATTTT.